This T cell receptor beta chain derives from a study of blood T cell repertoires in COVID-19. Produced via immunoSEQ multiplex PCR; TCRdb's table is partial and in-frame only. Of 65,000 to 70,000 clones listed, 86% were seen once; the top ten hold roughly 4%. CDR3 size: 15 residues. Germline loops: CDR1 SGHAT, CDR2 FQNNGV. The V gene lost 5 bases and the J gene lost 3 bases, with 14 bases spanning the gap. The sequence was collected from a man aged 45-65 years with acute or convalescent COVID-19. V usage is TRBV11-2 and J usage is TRBJ2-1; weak D call: TRBD2 (6 bases). The sequenced sample consisted of peripheral blood. The CDR3 sequence is CASSLRGYFYNEQFF. The CDR3 DNA reads as TGTGCCAGCAGCCTCCGGGGGTACTTCTACAATGAGCAGTTCTTC. Full variable domain (outside the CDR3, taken from reference TRBV11-2 and TRBJ2-1): EAGVAQSPRYKIIEKRQSVAFWCNPISGHATLYWYQQILGQGPKLLIQFQNNGVVDDSQLPKDRFSAERLKGVDSTLKIQPAKLEDSAVYLCASSLRGYFYNEQFFGPGTRLTVL.